The T cell receptor beta chain described here comes from a study of shared clonotypes between healthy human individuals. Clones were read by immunoSEQ multiplex PCR, and TCRdb kept only the in-frame ones, dropping some. The data show roughly 2.5 million clones, over 85% seen once. The receptor was derived from a man aged 18 to 29 in good health. Sequencing was done on a sample of naive CD4+ T cells sorted from blood. Documented subset: CD45RA+ positively selected.

The CDR3 loop reads CASSFTGPLADTQYF. Written as DNA, the CDR3 is TGTGCCAGCAGCTTTACGGGACCTTTGGCAGATACGCAGTATTTT. V and J are TRBV5-4 and TRBJ2-3, with D perhaps matching TRBD1 or TRBD2 (5 bases each). Trimming cost V 2 bases and J 4 bases, with 14 bases left between them. Germline V gives CDR1 SGHNT, CDR2 YYREEE (reference sequence). The CDR3 extends over 15 amino acids.